Listed here are 31 T cell receptor beta chains from one sample, sequenced in a study of vaccination and CD4 T cells after COVID-19. Cultured CD4+ T-cell DNA underwent Oncomine TCR Beta short-read sequencing. MiXCR was run by TCRdb on the PCR reads, yielding one entry per CDR3 protein. Altogether more than 15,000 distinct CDR3 sequences are present, around a third being singletons, with the ten largest covering approximately 14%. These receptors have no identified antigens. Stated treatment: approximately 9-day PBMC culture with coronavirus spike peptide pools or control peptides (ViraFEST assay). Sequences were obtained from cultured CD4+ T cells from blood. These receptors were taken from a human donor with COVID-19.

The chain couples TRBV20-1 to TRBJ1-4; TRBD1 is a possible D gene (5 bases). The germline gives CDR1 DFQATT, CDR2 SNEGSKA (reference sequence). Trimming removed 1 base from V and 8 bases from J, with 11 bases in between. This CDR3 comprises 13 residues. The CDR3, as DNA: TGCAGTGCTAGAGCCCCCCAGGGCGAAAAACTGTTTTTT. As protein: CSARAPQGEKLFF.

This clonotype occurred once. The chain is built from TRBV11-1 and TRBJ2-3; D may correspond to TRBD1 or TRBD2 (5 bases each). The V end was cut by 5 bases, the J end by 2 bases, with 8 bases between. Germline loops: CDR1 SGHAT, CDR2 FQDESV (reference sequence). The CDR3 contains 13 residues. The CDR3 DNA sequence: TGTGCCAGCAGCCGGGGCACCACAGATACGCAGTATTTT. Translation: CASSRGTTDTQYF.

The sample holds one count of this clonotype. The genes are TRBV18 and TRBJ2-7; no firm D call. Germline V gene lookup returns CDR1 KGHSH and CDR2 LQKENI. The CDR3 contains 12 residues. V was trimmed by 3 bases and J by 0 bases, leaving 3 bases between them. CDR3 sequence reads: CASSPSSYEQYF. The DNA of the CDR3 is TGTGCCAGCTCACCCTCCTCCTACGAGCAGTACTTC.

This clonotype has only a few counts. The genes are TRBV7-2 and TRBJ2-3; perhaps TRBD2 as D (6 bases). V was clipped by 5 bases and J by 9 bases, with 12 bases between them. The CDR3 runs to 12 residues. Germline V gives CDR1 SGHTA, CDR2 FQGNSA. The CDR3 sequence: CASSQTAGTQYF. The CDR3 DNA is TGTGCCAGCAGCCAGACCGCGGGGACGCAGTATTTT.

This clonotype was picked up a small number of times. The gene calls are TRBV5-8 and TRBJ1-6; 7 bases are a match to TRBD1. Unmatched junction bases numbered 9, after V lost 2 bases and J lost 4 bases. The germline gives CDR1 SGHTS, CDR2 YDEGEE. The CDR3 runs to 17 residues. The CDR3 is CASSLMTGFGYNSPLHF. DNA of the CDR3: TGTGCCAGCAGCTTAATGACAGGGTTTGGGTATAATTCACCCCTCCACTTT.

This clonotype was detected only a few times. The V and J genes are TRBV27 and TRBJ2-7, with 10 bases fitting TRBD1. CDR3 size: 13 residues. Unmatched junction bases numbered 10, after V lost 10 bases and J lost 7 bases. Germline CDR1 and CDR2: MNHEY and SMNVEV (reference sequence). The CDR3 here is CATGTGVLWEQYF. The CDR3 DNA reads TGTGCCACCGGGACAGGGGTACTGTGGGAGCAGTACTTC.

CDR3 nucleotides: TGTGCCATCATTCCACAGGGGGAAAACACCATATATTTT. Protein: CAIIPQGENTIYF. The chain uses TRBV10-3 and TRBJ1-3; 8 bases agree with TRBD1. The CDR3 has 13 residues. CDR1 and CDR2 (germline): ENHRY, SYGVKD. V gave up 7 bases and J gave up 6 bases; unmatched junction bases: 5.

This clonotype turned up a few times. The V call is TRBV6-5, the J call TRBJ1-3; tentatively, D is TRBD1 (5 bases). CDR1 is MNHEY, CDR2 SVGAGI, per germline. This CDR3 has 15 residues. The germline V and J ends were trimmed by 2 bases and 2 bases, with 10 bases remaining between them. The CDR3 coding sequence is TGTGCCAGCAGTTACGAAGGGGAAACTGGAAACACCATATATTTT. It specifies CASSYEGETGNTIYF.

The CDR3, as DNA: TGCAGTGCTAGACCAGGACGTTCGAACACTGAAGCTTTCTTT. Residues: CSARPGRSNTEAFF. The chain recombines TRBV20-1 with TRBJ1-1, with no clear D. Germline lookup yields CDR1 DFQATT and CDR2 SNEGSKA (reference sequence). The germline V and J ends were trimmed by 2 bases and 1 base, with 11 bases remaining between them. This CDR3 is built from 14 residues.

This clonotype occurred a few times. This chain connects TRBV5-4 to TRBJ1-2; perhaps TRBD1 as D (6 bases). Deletions cut 1 base from V and 8 bases from J, with 15 bases between. The length of the CDR3 is 14 residues. From germline, CDR1 is SGHNT and CDR2 YYREEE (reference sequence). The CDR3 region is CASSLRRAGEGYTF. CDR3 nucleotides: TGTGCCAGCAGCTTGAGGCGGGCAGGGGAAGGCTACACCTTC.

The rearrangement joins TRBV20-1 to TRBJ2-7; D gene unclear. Trimming shortened V by 5 bases and J by 4 bases, and 18 bases separated the two germline ends. Germline assignment: CDR1 DFQATT and CDR2 SNEGSKA (reference sequence). This CDR3 spans 14 amino acids. CDR3 nucleotides: TGCAGTGCTGGACCCGGAGAGGTCCTTTACGAGCAGTACTTC. It is translated as CSAGPGEVLYEQYF.

As concerns this clonotype: At one end, the junction sequence differs from germline, possibly due to a read error. The chain uses TRBV7-7 and TRBJ2-3, with D possibly matching TRBD2 (6 bases). The CDR3 has 13 residues. Germline lookup yields CDR1 SSHAT and CDR2 FNYEAQ (reference sequence). CDR3: CASSSGVGDTQYF. The CDR3 bases are TGTGCTAGCAGCTCGGGGGTTGGAGATACGCAGTATTTT.

This clonotype was detected only once. CDR3 DNA sequence: TGTGCCAGCAGCCGCGAGACAGGGCCGAATGAAAAACTGTTTTTT. Amino acids: CASSRETGPNEKLFF. The chain links TRBV5-8 to TRBJ1-4; TRBD1 matches 7 bases. The CDR3 is made up of 15 amino acids. Germline V gives CDR1 SGHTS, CDR2 YDEGEE. V shed 4 bases, J shed 5 bases, and the junction held 8 bases outside the gene matches.

By sample share, this clonotype is medium-sized (0.01 to 0.1%). V usage is TRBV15 and J usage is TRBJ1-3, with TRBD1 as a possible D gene (6 bases). The CDR3 contains 15 residues. Trimming left V 0 bases short and J 2 bases short, with 8 bases between. Germline V gene sequence: CDR1 LNHNV, CDR2 YYDKDF (reference sequence). Here the CDR3 reads CATSRDRGPGNTIYF. DNA of the CDR3: TGTGCCACCAGCAGAGATCGGGGGCCTGGAAACACCATATATTTT.

The chain has TRBV5-6 and TRBJ1-2; D unresolved. V was shortened by 0 bases and J by 12 bases, with 9 bases between the two germline ends. Germline V gives CDR1 SGHDT, CDR2 YYEEEE. The CDR3 extends over 11 amino acids. The CDR3 nucleotides read TGTGCCAGCAGCTTGGGTCGTGAGAACACCTTC. Protein: CASSLGRENTF.

This chain joins TRBV20-1 and TRBJ2-5; 11 bases are a match to TRBD2. After removal of 0 bases from V and 5 bases from J, the junction contained 11 bases not matched to a gene. The germline CDR1 and CDR2 sequences are DFQATT and SNEGSKA (reference sequence). The CDR3 covers 17 residues. CDR3 loop: CSARDPNLAGGLETQYF. The CDR3 bases are TGCAGTGCTAGAGACCCTAATCTAGCGGGGGGATTGGAGACCCAGTACTTC.

The V call is TRBV19, the J call TRBJ2-7; D perhaps matches TRBD2 (5 bases). The ends were cut back, 3 bases at V and 6 bases at J, with 15 bases in the middle. The CDR3 contains 14 residues. Germline V gene lookup returns CDR1 LNHDA and CDR2 SQIVND (reference sequence). CDR3 amino acids: CASSIKLESGEQYF. CDR3 in DNA: TGTGCCAGTAGTATTAAACTAGAGTCGGGCGAGCAGTACTTC.

This clonotype was recorded a few times. The V and J genes are TRBV2 and TRBJ1-5; D unclear. Germline lookup yields CDR1 SNHLY and CDR2 FYNNEI. With 7 bases removed from V and 5 bases from J, the gap between germline ends came to 12 bases. The CDR3 totals 13 residues. The CDR3, as DNA: TGTGCCAGCAACCCCAGCCCCTATCAGCCCCAGCATTTT. Translating it yields CASNPSPYQPQHF.

Notes on this clonotype: Just one base apart from a much larger clone, this may be a read error. This sequence joins TRBV2 and TRBJ1-1, with D unclear. Germline CDR1 is SNHLY and CDR2 is FYNNEI. Trimming left V 8 bases short and J 5 bases short, with 6 bases between. CDR3 size: 10 residues. As DNA, the CDR3 is TGTGCCAGCGGTTGGACTGAAGCTTTCTTT. This translates into CASGWTEAFF.

This clonotype was detected once. As DNA, the CDR3 is TGCGCCAGCAGCTTGGGGGCGATTCCTGGCCAGGAGACCCAGTACTTC. This encodes CASSLGAIPGQETQYF. This rearrangement joins TRBV5-1 to TRBJ2-5; D ambiguous. The CDR3 covers 16 residues. CDR1 SGHRS and CDR2 YFSETQ come from the germline V gene. V lost 0 bases to trimming and J lost 5 bases, with 17 bases between them. Combining the CDR3 with reference TRBV5-1 and TRBJ2-5 gives the whole variable domain KAGVTQTPRYLIKTRGQQVTLSCSPISGHRSVSWYQQTPGQGLQFLFEYFSETQRNKGNFPGRFSGRQFSNSRSEMNVSTLELGDSALYLCASSLGAIPGQETQYFGPGTRLLVL.

The genes are TRBV7-2 and TRBJ1-2; the D is unclear. Germline CDR1 SGHTA, CDR2 FQGNSA. Trimming stripped 0 bases from V and 8 bases from J, with 13 bases between. This CDR3 spans 14 amino acids. The CDR3 loop is CASSLAFRSAGYTF. The CDR3 DNA is TGTGCCAGCAGCTTAGCTTTCAGGTCAGCCGGCTACACCTTC.

The V and J genes are TRBV11-1 and TRBJ2-6; D is uncertain. Trimming cost V 5 bases and J 0 bases, with 8 bases left between them. Germline V gene lookup returns CDR1 SGHAT and CDR2 FQDESV (reference sequence). The CDR3 sequence is 15 residues long. Here the CDR3 reads CASSQSDSGANVLTF. The CDR3 region has the DNA TGTGCCAGCAGCCAGTCTGACTCTGGGGCCAACGTCCTGACTTTC.

The V gene is TRBV4-3, the J gene TRBJ1-4, with D perhaps TRBD1 (5 bases). Germline V gene data show CDR1 as LGHNA and CDR2 as YSLEER. There are 16 residues in the CDR3. Between the trimmed V and J ends, which lost 0 bases and 8 bases, there was a span of 16 bases. The CDR3 protein is CASSQDPRGVGEKLFF. The CDR3 region has the DNA TGCGCCAGCAGCCAAGATCCGCGGGGGGTCGGAGAAAAACTGTTTTTT.

The chain joins TRBV10-3 to TRBJ2-5, with TRBD1 matching over 7 bases. This CDR3 region has 14 residues. J gave up 2 bases and V 3 bases, and 3 bases lay outside the gene matches. Germline V gives CDR1 ENHRY, CDR2 SYGVKD. As DNA, the CDR3 is TGTGCCATCAGTGACTCGGACAGGCAAGAGACCCAGTACTTC. Translating gives CAISDSDRQETQYF.

A few counts support this clonotype. DNA for the CDR3: TGTGCCAGCAGCAAGGAGACCGGGGGAAAACTGTTTTTT. Its translation: CASSKETGGKLFF. The J gene is TRBJ1-4, the V gene TRBV7-3, with D possibly being TRBD1 (5 bases). In germline, CDR1 is SGHTA, CDR2 FQGTGA. This CDR3 region has 13 residues. The germline V and J ends were trimmed by 5 bases and 10 bases, with 14 bases remaining between them.

This chain links TRBV7-9 with TRBJ2-4; a possible D gene is TRBD2 (5 bases). V lost 5 bases, J lost 7 bases, and 18 bases lay in between. The germline V gene encodes CDR1 SEHNR and CDR2 FQNEAQ (reference sequence). CDR3 length equals 15 residues. The DNA of the CDR3 is TGTGCCAGCAGCCCTAGCTCGCTGTCGGGGAACATTCAGTACTTC. Residues: CASSPSSLSGNIQYF.

The chain couples TRBV6-1 to TRBJ2-1; possibly TRBD1 for D (6 bases). CDR1 is MNHNS and CDR2 is SASEGT in the germline V gene. Trimming took off 8 bases at V and 5 bases at J, with 19 bases between the two ends. The length of the CDR3 is 15 residues. DNA for the CDR3: TGTGCCAGCCAAAGAACAGGGCAACGGGACAATGAGCAGTTCTTC. Translation: CASQRTGQRDNEQFF.

This clonotype was seen a single time. The genes are TRBV7-7 and TRBJ2-3, with D hard to call. The CDR3 runs 17 residues. Per germline, CDR1 SSHAT and CDR2 FNYEAQ (reference sequence). Trimming removed 5 bases from V and 0 bases from J, with 18 bases in between. The CDR3 reads CASSTGPAESSTDTQYF. Written as DNA, the CDR3 is TGTGCCAGCAGCACCGGGCCCGCGGAATCTAGCACAGATACGCAGTATTTT.

This clonotype was detected only a few times. This sequence joins TRBV10-1 and TRBJ1-1; perhaps TRBD1 as D (6 bases). The V gene's germline CDR1 is WNHNN and CDR2 SYGVQD (reference sequence). The CDR3 totals 12 residues. The V end lost 5 bases, the J end lost 5 bases, and 9 bases lay between the germline ends. The CDR3 loop is CASSPGATEAFF. CDR3 coding DNA: TGCGCCAGCAGTCCAGGGGCGACTGAAGCTTTCTTT.

Regarding this clonotype: Its ends do not fully match the called genes, so a read error is possible. The chain employs TRBV11-3 and TRBJ1-5; maybe TRBD1 (6 bases). Germline V gene lookup returns CDR1 SGHNT and CDR2 YENEEA. This CDR3 has 15 amino acids. This CDR3 reads CASSQDTGGRQLQHF. The CDR3 DNA sequence: TGCGCCAGCAGCCAAGATACGGGGGGGCGTCAGCTCCAGCATTTT.

The chain has TRBV5-1 and TRBJ1-1; 9 nucleotides agree with TRBD1. Germline CDR1 reads SGHRS; CDR2 reads YFSETQ. The CDR3 spans 16 residues. V gave up 2 bases and J gave up 6 bases; unmatched junction bases: 11. CDR3 sequence: CASSFGDRVIYAEAFF. The CDR3 coding sequence is TGCGCCAGCAGCTTTGGGGACAGGGTAATTTACGCTGAAGCTTTCTTT.